One and the same sample provided the 22 T cell receptor beta chains below, sequenced in a study of OX40 agonist ivuxolimab in advanced cancers. The protocol used for the library was the immunoSEQ multiplex PCR assay. This is the immuneACCESS table as TCRdb keeps it, with only in-frame sequences that have V and J called. A part of the clones is gone; compared with another copy, unresolved V genes explain less than half, and the rest is unexplained. A total of about 77,000 clones appear in this sample, more than 75% of them only once. Of the sample, 6.2% is held by the ten largest clones. The source material was CD4+ or CD8+ T cells sorted from blood, sampled in a trial of the OX40 agonist ivuxolimab. Receptors originate from an adult with an advanced solid tumor such as melanoma, head and neck, liver or kidney cancer.

The J gene is TRBJ2-6, the V gene TRBV10-2; perhaps TRBD1 as D (6 bases). The CDR3 loop spans 17 amino acids. Trimming cost V 7 bases and J 0 bases, with 16 bases left between them. CDR1 and CDR2 from the germline V gene are WSHSY and SAAADI. The DNA of the CDR3 is TGCGCCAGCACCAAGACAGGACCAATCTCTGGGGCCAACGTCCTGACTTTC. Translation gives CASTKTGPISGANVLTF.

The CDR3 DNA follows: TGTGCCAGCAGCTCGACAGTCGGCTACGAGCAGTACTTC. This codes for CASSSTVGYEQYF. The chain combines TRBV7-2 with TRBJ2-7, with D maybe TRBD1 (5 bases). Germline V gene data show CDR1 as SGHTA and CDR2 as FQGNSA. V lost 4 bases, J lost 3 bases, and 10 bases lay in between. The CDR3 covers 13 residues. Drawing the rest from reference TRBV7-2 and TRBJ2-7, the complete variable domain is GAGVSQSPSNKVTEKGKDVELRCDPISGHTALYWYRQSLGQGLEFLIYFQGNSAPDKSGLPSDRFSAERTGGSVSTLTIQRTQQEDSAVYLCASSSTVGYEQYFGPGTRLTVT.

The chain couples TRBV11-2 to TRBJ2-3; TRBD1 or TRBD2 may be the D gene (6 bases each). V shed 0 bases and J shed 11 bases, with 18 bases lying between them. The CDR3 contains 15 residues. From germline, CDR1 is SGHAT and CDR2 FQNNGV. The CDR3 loop is CASSLDWGASSLQYF. The CDR3 nucleotides read TGTGCCAGCAGCTTAGATTGGGGGGCCTCCAGTTTGCAGTATTTT.

This chain connects TRBV29-1 to TRBJ2-2, with 7 bases identical to TRBD1. The CDR3 spans 13 residues. V shed 4 bases, J shed 1 base, and the junction held 0 bases outside the gene matches. Germline CDR1 is SQVTM and CDR2 is ANQGSEA. CDR3 region: CSVGTGNTGELFF. The CDR3, as DNA: TGCAGCGTTGGGACAGGGAACACCGGGGAGCTGTTTTTT.

The chain is built from TRBV20-1 and TRBJ1-2; D is unresolved. V was cut by 3 bases and J by 5 bases, with 7 bases left in between. Germline V gene data show CDR1 as DFQATT and CDR2 as SNEGSKA (reference sequence). The CDR3 has 11 amino acids. CDR3 bases: TGCAGTGCTAGTGCCTCTTATGGCTACACCTTC. Its translation is CSASASYGYTF.

The CDR3 DNA follows: TGTGCCAGCAGCGTAGAGGGTTCGGGGCGGGAGACCCAGTACTTC. It specifies CASSVEGSGRETQYF. V and J are TRBV9 and TRBJ2-5; D is possibly TRBD1 or TRBD2 (5 bases each). The CDR3 covers 15 residues. V lost 0 bases, J lost 5 bases, and 14 bases lay in between. Germline V gene lookup returns CDR1 SGDLS and CDR2 YYNGEE.

This CDR3 is CASSRLDGNNSPLHF. Here the CDR3 DNA reads TGTGCCAGCAGCCGTTTGGACGGAAATAATTCACCCCTCCACTTT. J is TRBJ1-6 and V is TRBV21-1. TRBV21-1 is marked as a pseudogene. This CDR3 comprises 15 residues.

The chain employs TRBV5-1 and TRBJ1-1; 10 bases are shared with TRBD1. The V segment lost 4 bases and the J segment 5 bases; nucleotides outside the gene matches: 11. This CDR3 is built from 16 residues. Germline V gene sequence: CDR1 SGHRS, CDR2 YFSETQ. CDR3 nucleotide sequence: TGCGCCAGCAGCAGCCGGGACAGGGGTATGGGGACTGAAGCTTTCTTT. It encodes CASSSRDRGMGTEAFF.

The rearrangement joins TRBV9 to TRBJ1-2; D perhaps matches TRBD1 (6 bases). The CDR3 consists of 15 residues. CDR1 is SGDLS and CDR2 is YYNGEE in the germline V gene. V lost 3 bases and J 4 bases, leaving 16 bases between the germline ends. This CDR3 is CASSADPQGGYGYTF. The DNA for the CDR3 is TGTGCCAGCAGCGCCGACCCACAGGGAGGCTATGGCTACACCTTC.

Note on this clone: Lacking the conserved final phenylalanine or tryptophan, this CDR3 likely reflects a read error. This chain connects TRBV6-5 to TRBJ1-2, with D possibly being TRBD1 (5 bases). V was pared by 5 bases and J by 4 bases, with 14 bases between. CDR1 and CDR2 (germline): MNHEY, SVGAGI. The CDR3 is made up of 14 amino acids. The CDR3 loop reads CASSPREGTYGYTL. The CDR3 coding sequence is TGTGCCAGCAGTCCTCGGGAAGGGACCTATGGCTACACCCTC.

V and J are TRBV11-3 and TRBJ2-2; D remains ambiguous. V was cut by 1 base and J by 4 bases, with 7 bases left in between. The CDR3 contains 14 residues. Per the germline V gene, CDR1 is SGHNT and CDR2 is YENEEA. CDR3 bases: TGTGCCAGCAGCTTAGGCCGCGGCACCGGGGAGCTGTTTTTT. The encoded protein is CASSLGRGTGELFF.

This rearrangement joins TRBV21-1 to TRBJ1-5; the table's D call, TRBD1, has no DNA check behind it. TRBV21-1 is noted as a pseudogene. This CDR3 spans 15 amino acids. In nucleotides, the CDR3 is TGTGCCAGCAGCAACCGTGGGCAGGGTGGGCAGCCCCAGCATTTT. Encoded protein: CASSNRGQGGQPQHF.

This sequence joins TRBV6-5 and TRBJ2-7, with 8 bases matching TRBD1. This CDR3 spans 15 amino acids. Trimming at V came to 2 bases and at J to 6 bases, leaving 9 bases not matched to a gene. Germline values: CDR1 MNHEY, CDR2 SVGAGI. As DNA, the CDR3 is TGTGCCAGCAGTTACCCCGGACAGGGCCGCGGCGAGCAGTACTTC. It encodes CASSYPGQGRGEQYF.

The gene calls are TRBV6-1 and TRBJ2-5; tentatively, D is TRBD1 or TRBD2 (5 bases each). The germline gives CDR1 MNHNS, CDR2 SASEGT. Trimming pared 4 bases from V and 5 bases from J, leaving 11 bases between. The CDR3 is 13 residues long. This chain's CDR3 is CASSGDRGETQYF. CDR3 coding DNA: TGTGCCAGCAGTGGTGACAGAGGGGAGACCCAGTACTTC.

This clone was seen more than once but under ten times. The DNA of the CDR3 is TGTGCCAGCAGCGTAGCGACAGGGACCGAGGACGAGCAGTACTTC. Encoded protein: CASSVATGTEDEQYF. The chain is built from TRBV9 and TRBJ2-7; 7 bases fit TRBD1. Germline V lookup: CDR1 SGDLS, CDR2 YYNGEE. The CDR3 loop spans 15 amino acids. V dropped 0 bases and J dropped 5; count of bases not matched to a gene: 8.

This clone has just one count. The chain has TRBV2 and TRBJ2-3; 7 bases match TRBD2. V dropped 4 bases and J dropped 3; count of bases not matched to a gene: 10. Germline V lookup: CDR1 SNHLY, CDR2 FYNNEI. This CDR3 region has 16 residues. CDR3 in DNA: TGTGCCAGCAGTGGGGCCCTGGTCGGGGGGACAGATACGCAGTATTTT. Residues: CASSGALVGGTDTQYF.

The chain combines TRBV5-6 with TRBJ1-6; 7 positions agree with TRBD1. V was pared by 0 bases and J by 10 bases, with 4 bases of the junction left unmatched. The germline V gene encodes CDR1 SGHDT and CDR2 YYEEEE. This CDR3 has 14 amino acids. CDR3 sequence reads: CASSLGQGLSPLHF. The CDR3 coding sequence is TGTGCCAGCAGCTTGGGACAGGGTCTATCACCCCTCCACTTT. Full variable domain (outside the CDR3, taken from reference TRBV5-6 and TRBJ1-6): DAGVTQSPTHLIKTRGQQVTLRCSPKSGHDTVSWYQQALGQGPQFIFQYYEEEERQRGNFPDRFSGHQFPNYSSELNVNALLLGDSALYLCASSLGQGLSPLHFGNGTRLTVT.

Remarks on this clone: Relative to the germline gene, one junction end is altered; a read error may explain this. The rearrangement links TRBV6-5 to TRBJ1-4; weak D call: TRBD1 (6 bases). CDR3 size: 15 residues. Looked up from germline, CDR1 is MNHEY and CDR2 is SVGAGI. The chain's CDR3 is CASSNSGARVEKLFF. CDR3 coding DNA: TGTGCCAGCAGTAACTCAGGGGCGCGGGTTGAAAAACTGTTTTTT.

The chain combines TRBV6-6 with TRBJ2-3; D might be TRBD2 (5 bases). The V end lost 6 bases, the J end lost 2 bases, and 9 bases lay between the germline ends. The CDR3 loop spans 13 amino acids. CDR1 MNHNY and CDR2 SVGAGI come from the germline V gene (reference sequence). CDR3 bases: TGTGCCAGCAGGATTAGCGACACAGATACGCAGTATTTT. The encoded protein is CASRISDTDTQYF.

The J gene is TRBJ1-2, the V gene TRBV27; D unresolved. The CDR3 loop spans 15 amino acids. Per germline, CDR1 MNHEY and CDR2 SMNVEV (reference sequence). V gave up 4 bases and J gave up 7 bases, with 19 bases separating them. This chain's CDR3 is CASSSLVLGPSGYTF. The CDR3 DNA sequence: TGTGCCAGCAGTTCCTTGGTCCTCGGTCCCTCTGGCTACACCTTC.

The V and J genes are TRBV5-1 and TRBJ1-1, with D unclear. Germline assignment: CDR1 SGHRS and CDR2 YFSETQ. This CDR3 spans 15 amino acids. V lost 0 bases, J lost 1 base, and 10 bases lay in between. In DNA, the CDR3 is TGCGCCAGCAGCTTGGATACGGGCGGGAACACTGAAGCTTTCTTT. It translates to CASSLDTGGNTEAFF.

This clone was counted a single time. CDR3 sequence reads: CASSTQTGAYGYTF. CDR3 coding DNA: TGTGCCAGCAGTACTCAAACAGGGGCATATGGCTACACCTTC. The chain recombines TRBV2 with TRBJ1-2; 7 nucleotides line up with TRBD1. The V segment lost 5 bases and the J segment 5 bases; nucleotides outside the gene matches: 8. Per germline, CDR1 SNHLY and CDR2 FYNNEI. The CDR3 consists of 14 residues.